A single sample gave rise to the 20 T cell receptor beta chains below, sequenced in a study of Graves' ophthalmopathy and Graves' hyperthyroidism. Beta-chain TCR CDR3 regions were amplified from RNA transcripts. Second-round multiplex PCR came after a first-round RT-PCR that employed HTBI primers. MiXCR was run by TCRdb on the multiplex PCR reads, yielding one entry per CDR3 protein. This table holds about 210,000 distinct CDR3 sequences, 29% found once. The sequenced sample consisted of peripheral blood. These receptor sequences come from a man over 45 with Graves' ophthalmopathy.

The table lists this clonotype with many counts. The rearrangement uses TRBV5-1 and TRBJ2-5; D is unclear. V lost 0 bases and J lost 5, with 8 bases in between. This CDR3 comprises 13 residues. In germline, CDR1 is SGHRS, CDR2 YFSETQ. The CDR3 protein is CASSLDTAETQYF. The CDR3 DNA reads TGCGCCAGCAGCTTGGACACCGCCGAGACCCAGTACTTC.

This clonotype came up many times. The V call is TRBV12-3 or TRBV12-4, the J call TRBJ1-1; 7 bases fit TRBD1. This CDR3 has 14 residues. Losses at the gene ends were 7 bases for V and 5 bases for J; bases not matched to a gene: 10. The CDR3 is CASTPDRVRTEAFF. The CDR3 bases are TGTGCCAGCACGCCCGACAGGGTGCGGACTGAAGCTTTCTTT.

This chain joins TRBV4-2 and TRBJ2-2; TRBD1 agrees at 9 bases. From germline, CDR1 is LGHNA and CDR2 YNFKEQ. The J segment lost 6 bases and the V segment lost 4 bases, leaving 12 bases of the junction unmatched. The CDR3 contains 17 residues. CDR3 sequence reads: CASSPTGTGRVSGELFF. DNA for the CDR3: TGTGCCAGCAGCCCCACCGGGACAGGGAGAGTATCCGGGGAGCTGTTTTTT.

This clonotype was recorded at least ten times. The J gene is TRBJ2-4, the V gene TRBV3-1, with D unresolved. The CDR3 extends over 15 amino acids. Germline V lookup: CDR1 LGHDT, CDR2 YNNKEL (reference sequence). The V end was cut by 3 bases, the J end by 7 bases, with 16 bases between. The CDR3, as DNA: TGTGCCAGCAGCCAGCTGGACCTGGTGGGGAACATTCAGTACTTC. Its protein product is CASSQLDLVGNIQYF.

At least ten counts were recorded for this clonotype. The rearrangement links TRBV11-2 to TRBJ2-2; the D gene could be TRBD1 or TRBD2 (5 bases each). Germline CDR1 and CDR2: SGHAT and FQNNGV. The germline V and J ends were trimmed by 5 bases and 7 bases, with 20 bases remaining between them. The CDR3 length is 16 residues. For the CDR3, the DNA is TGTGCCAGCAGCCTGGGGGACCTAAACCCCAGCGGGGAGCTGTTTTTT. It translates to CASSLGDLNPSGELFF. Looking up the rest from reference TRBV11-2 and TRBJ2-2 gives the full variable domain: EAGVAQSPRYKIIEKRQSVAFWCNPISGHATLYWYQQILGQGPKLLIQFQNNGVVDDSQLPKDRFSAERLKGVDSTLKIQPAKLEDSAVYLCASSLGDLNPSGELFFGEGSRLTVL.

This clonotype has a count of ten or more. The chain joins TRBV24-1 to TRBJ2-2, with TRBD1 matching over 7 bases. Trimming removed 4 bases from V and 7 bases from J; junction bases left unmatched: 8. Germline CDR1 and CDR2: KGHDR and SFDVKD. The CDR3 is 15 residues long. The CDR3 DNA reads TGTGCCACCAGTGACCCAGGGACAGTAGGCGGGGAGCTGTTTTTT. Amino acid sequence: CATSDPGTVGGELFF.

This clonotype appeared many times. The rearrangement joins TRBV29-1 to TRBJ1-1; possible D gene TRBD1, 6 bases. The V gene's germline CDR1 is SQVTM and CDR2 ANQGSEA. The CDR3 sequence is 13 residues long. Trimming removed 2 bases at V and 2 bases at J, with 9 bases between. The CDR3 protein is CSVERTVNTEAFF. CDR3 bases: TGCAGCGTTGAAAGGACAGTTAACACTGAAGCTTTCTTT.

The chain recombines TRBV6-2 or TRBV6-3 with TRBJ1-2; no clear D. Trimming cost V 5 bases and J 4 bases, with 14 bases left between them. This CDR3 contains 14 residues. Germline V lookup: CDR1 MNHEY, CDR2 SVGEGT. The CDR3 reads CASSTLVRSYGYTF. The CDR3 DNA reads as TGTGCCAGCAGTACCCTCGTGAGGAGCTATGGCTACACCTTC.

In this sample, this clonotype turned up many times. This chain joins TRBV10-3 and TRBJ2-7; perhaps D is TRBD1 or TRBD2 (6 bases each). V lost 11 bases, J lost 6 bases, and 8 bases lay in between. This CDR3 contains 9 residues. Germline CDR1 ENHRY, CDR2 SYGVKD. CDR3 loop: CASGAEQYF. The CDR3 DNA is TGTGCCTCGGGGGCCGAGCAGTACTTC.

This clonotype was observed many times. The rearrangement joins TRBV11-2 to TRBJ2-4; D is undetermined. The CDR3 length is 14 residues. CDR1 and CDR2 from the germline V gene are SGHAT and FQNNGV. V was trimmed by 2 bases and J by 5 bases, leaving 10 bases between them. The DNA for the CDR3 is TGTGCCAGCAGCTTACGGAGTAACCAAAACATTCAGTACTTC. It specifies CASSLRSNQNIQYF.

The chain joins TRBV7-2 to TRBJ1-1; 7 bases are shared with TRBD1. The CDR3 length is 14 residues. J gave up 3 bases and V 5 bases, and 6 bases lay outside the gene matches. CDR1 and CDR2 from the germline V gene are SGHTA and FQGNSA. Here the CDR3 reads CASSPQGGDTEAFF. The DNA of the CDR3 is TGTGCCAGCAGCCCTCAGGGGGGGGACACTGAAGCTTTCTTT.

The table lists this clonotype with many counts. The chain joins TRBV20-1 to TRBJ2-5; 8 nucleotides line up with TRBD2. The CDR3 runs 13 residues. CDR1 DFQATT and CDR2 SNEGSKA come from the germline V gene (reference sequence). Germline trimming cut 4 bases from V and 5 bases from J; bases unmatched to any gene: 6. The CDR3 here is CSAIRTSRETQYF. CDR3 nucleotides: TGCAGTGCTATCAGGACTAGCCGGGAGACCCAGTACTTC.

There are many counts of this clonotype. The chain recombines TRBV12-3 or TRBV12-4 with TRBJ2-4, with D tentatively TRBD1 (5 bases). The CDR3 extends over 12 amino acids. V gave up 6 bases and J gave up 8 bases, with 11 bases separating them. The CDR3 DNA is TGTGCCAGCAGGGGGCCGGATTACATTCAGTACTTC. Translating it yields CASRGPDYIQYF.

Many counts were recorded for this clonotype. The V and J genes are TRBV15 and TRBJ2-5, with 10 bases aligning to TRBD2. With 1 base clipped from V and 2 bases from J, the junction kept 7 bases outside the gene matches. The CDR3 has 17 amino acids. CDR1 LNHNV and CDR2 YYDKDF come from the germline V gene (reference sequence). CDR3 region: CATSRGGRTSGQETQYF. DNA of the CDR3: TGTGCCACCAGCAGAGGGGGGAGGACTAGCGGACAAGAGACCCAGTACTTC.

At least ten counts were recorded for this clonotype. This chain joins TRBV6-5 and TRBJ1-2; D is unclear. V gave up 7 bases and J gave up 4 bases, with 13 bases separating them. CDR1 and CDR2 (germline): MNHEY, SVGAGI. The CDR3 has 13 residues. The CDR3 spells CASTLGESYGYTF. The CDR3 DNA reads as TGTGCCAGCACCCTCGGAGAATCCTATGGCTACACCTTC.

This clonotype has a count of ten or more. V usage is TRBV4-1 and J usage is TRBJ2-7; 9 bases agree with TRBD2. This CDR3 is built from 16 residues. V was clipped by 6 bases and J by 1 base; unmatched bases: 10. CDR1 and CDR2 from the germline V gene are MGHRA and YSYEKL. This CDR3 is CASRGNSGSRSYEQYF. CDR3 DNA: TGCGCCAGCAGAGGTAATAGCGGGAGCCGATCCTACGAGCAGTACTTC.

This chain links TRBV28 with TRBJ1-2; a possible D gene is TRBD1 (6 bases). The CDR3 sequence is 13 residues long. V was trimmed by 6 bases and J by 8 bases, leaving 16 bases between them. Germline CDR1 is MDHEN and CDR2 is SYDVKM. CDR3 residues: CASRVQGVEGYTF. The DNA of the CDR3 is TGTGCCAGCAGAGTACAGGGAGTGGAAGGCTACACCTTC.

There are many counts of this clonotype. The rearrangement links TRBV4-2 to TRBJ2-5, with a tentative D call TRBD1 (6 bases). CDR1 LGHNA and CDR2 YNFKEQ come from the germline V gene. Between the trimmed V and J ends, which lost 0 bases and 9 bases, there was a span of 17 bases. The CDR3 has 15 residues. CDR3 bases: TGTGCCAGCAGCCAAGATCTCCTGGGGGCCGCTCCCCAGTACTTC. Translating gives CASSQDLLGAAPQYF.

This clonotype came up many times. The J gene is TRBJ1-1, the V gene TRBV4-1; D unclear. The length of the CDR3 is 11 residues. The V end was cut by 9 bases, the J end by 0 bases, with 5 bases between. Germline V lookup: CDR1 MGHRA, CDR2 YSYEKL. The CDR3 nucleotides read TGCGCCAGTCGCATGAACACTGAAGCTTTCTTT. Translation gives CASRMNTEAFF.

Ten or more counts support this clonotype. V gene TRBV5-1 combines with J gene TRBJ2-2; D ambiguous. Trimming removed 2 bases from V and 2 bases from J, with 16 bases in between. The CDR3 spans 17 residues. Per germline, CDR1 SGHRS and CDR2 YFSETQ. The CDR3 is CASSFDPAELNTGELFF. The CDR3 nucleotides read TGCGCCAGCAGCTTCGACCCGGCCGAGTTAAACACCGGGGAGCTGTTTTTT.